What follows describes a single TCR beta chain. Its antigen is not identified. CDR1 and CDR2 from the germline V gene are SGHDT and YYEEEE. Trimming shortened V by 4 bases and J by 4 bases, and 13 bases separated the two germline ends. The CDR3 extends over 14 amino acids. This sample is drawn from a study of T-cell reconstitution after alpha-beta-depleted transplantation in children. Overall study results and limits: Several hundred expanded graft clones reportedly were the source of alpha-beta T cells about two months after transplant. After transplant, high TCRbeta diversity at day 60 in some patients arose from surviving recipient T cells and thymic progenitors.

As it was prepared, the TCRbeta library received unique molecular identifiers. TCRdb processed the PCR reads anew with MiXCR; each CDR3 protein has one entry. The table lists 450,000 to 600,000 distinct CDR3 sequences, 8% to 11% of them singletons, with 2% in the top ten. The chain employs TRBV5-6 and TRBJ2-3; TRBD2 might be the D (5 bases). This material consisted of PBMCs, taken before TCRalphabeta/CD19-depleted stem cell transplant. The sequence was obtained from a child younger than 10 with inherited bone marrow failure, due to receive a stem cell transplant. The CDR3 nucleotides are TGTGCCAGCAGCCCCGGGGAGAGCGCAGATACGCAGTATTTT. Translating it yields CASSPGESADTQYF.